This T cell receptor (beta chain) was sequenced for a study of blood T cell repertoires in COVID-19 (dated by TCRdb to 2019 to 2021). Regarding the research as a whole: The collaborator samples originated in the United States, Italy and Spain and spanned the acute and convalescent phases of COVID-19. The material from the prospective study consisted of cDNA or gDNA derived from T cells, B-cell-depleted T cells, or PBMCs. Subjects who had been exposed to COVID-19, were actively infected with it, or had recovered from it provided the deeply sampled blood TCRbeta repertoires that made up the dataset. The repertoires were released in a freely available public database meant as a resource for research on the immune response to SARS-CoV-2. Samples came from the ongoing ImmuneRACE study (first 160 participants) plus 1,254 subjects from 6 global collaborators. A de-identified subject ID, COVID-19 status, age in years and sex were almost always included in the sample metadata. HLA class I and class II types, where available, came from metadata supplied by the sample provider rather than from assay-based typing.

In the prospective study, participants were about 18 to 95 years old, resided in fewer than 25 geographic areas of the United States, and were enrolled through a virtual design. In the prospective study, cohorts were assigned on the basis of participant-reported clinical history obtained from a screening survey and a study questionnaire. In the prospective study, whole blood, serum and a nasopharyngeal or oropharyngeal swab were collected from each participant by mobile phlebotomists. Over a roughly two-month period, participants in the prospective study had the option of providing additional blood draws and questionnaires. Before DNA extraction, blood samples from the prospective study were shipped at room temperature or frozen. The immunoSEQ Assay, a bias-controlled multiplex PCR, was used to amplify TCRbeta CDR3 regions from genomic DNA. Concerning the study's data processing: The number of nucleated cells in each sample was estimated by amplification of reference gene primers within the assay. Sequence reads were collapsed and filtered to measure the absolute abundance of every unique TCRbeta CDR3 rearrangement. For each sample, productive Simpson clonality was calculated as the square root of Simpson's diversity index across productive rearrangements. TCRdb took this table from immuneACCESS and kept in-frame rearrangements with V and J called. Such tables lack part of the clones; where checked against another copy, unresolved V genes explain under half of the gap, and the rest is unexplained. For V, J and clone size, that table is used; D and trimming come from the DNA. This sample is represented by over 300,000 clones; around 87% of them were singletons. The ten largest clones capture more than 0.9% of the sample.

Broader findings and caveats from the paper: The quantity of clinical and demographic metadata differed by source and by participant and was supplied without curation.

As concerns this clone: The specificity of this receptor is unknown. The record has no base qualities; no much larger clone is one base away.

V trim: 5 bases; J trim: 1 base; unmatched bases: 12. From cysteine to phenylalanine, the CDR3 is 17 amino acids long. Just the 51-base CDR3 DNA is kept, in frame starting at base 1. CDR1 and CDR2 are read off the germline V gene (reference sequence) as LNHDA and SQIVND. This receptor chain uses TRBV19 and TRBJ1-2; 8 junctional bases match TRBD1. The sequence was obtained from a woman aged 25 to 45 with acute COVID-19. The sequenced sample was PBMCs or T cells enriched from blood (not recorded which). The nucleotides are TGTGCCAGTAGTCCGCGGACAGGGATAGATGTTAACTATGGCTACACCTTC. Its protein product is CASSPRTGIDVNYGYTF.